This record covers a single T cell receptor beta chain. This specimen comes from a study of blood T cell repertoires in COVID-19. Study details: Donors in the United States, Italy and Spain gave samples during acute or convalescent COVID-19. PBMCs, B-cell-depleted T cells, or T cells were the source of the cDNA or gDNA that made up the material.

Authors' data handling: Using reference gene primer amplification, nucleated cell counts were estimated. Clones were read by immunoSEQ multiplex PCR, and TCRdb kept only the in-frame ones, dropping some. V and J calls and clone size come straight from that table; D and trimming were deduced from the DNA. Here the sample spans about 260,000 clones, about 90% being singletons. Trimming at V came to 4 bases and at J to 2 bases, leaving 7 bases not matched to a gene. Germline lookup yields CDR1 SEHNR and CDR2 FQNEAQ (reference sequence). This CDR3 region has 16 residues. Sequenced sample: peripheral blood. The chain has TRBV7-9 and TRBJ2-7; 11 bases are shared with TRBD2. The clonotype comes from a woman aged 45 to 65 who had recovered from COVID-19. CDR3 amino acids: CASSSASGGITYEQYF. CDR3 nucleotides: TGTGCCAGCAGCTCCGCTAGCGGGGGGATCACCTACGAGCAGTACTTC.